Each of the 3 T cell receptor beta chains below was sequenced from the same sample in a study of blood T cells in healthy people across ages. The authors ran a second PCR of 7 to 11 cycles using a sample-barcoded 5' primer and a J-beta primer mix. TCRdb called the 5' RACE reads again in MiXCR, with one record for every CDR3 protein. The sample contains roughly 1.9 million distinct CDR3 sequences, about 39% of which appear only once. The source material was blood. The receptors here all came from a human donor in good health.

CDR3 loop: CASSYQSFAGELFF. The CDR3 DNA sequence: TGTGCCAGCAGTTACCAGAGTTTTGCCGGGGAGCTGTTTTTT. The chain recombines TRBV6-2 or TRBV6-3 with TRBJ2-2; D unresolved. The CDR3 loop spans 14 amino acids. CDR1 and CDR2 (germline): MNHEY, SVGEGT. Trimming shortened V by 2 bases and J by 6 bases, and 10 bases separated the two germline ends.

Only a few counts were recorded for this clonotype. The rearrangement links TRBV20-1 to TRBJ2-1; 9 bases agree with TRBD2. Germline CDR1 and CDR2: DFQATT and SNEGSKA (reference sequence). The CDR3 loop spans 15 amino acids. J lost 7 bases, V lost 4 bases, and 11 bases had no gene match. This chain's CDR3 is CSAILLAGYENEQFF. CDR3 in DNA: TGCAGTGCTATCCTGCTAGCGGGGTATGAGAATGAGCAGTTCTTC.

This clonotype appeared a single time. This rearrangement joins TRBV3-1 to TRBJ2-7, with D possibly matching TRBD1 (8 bases). CDR3 length: 15 amino acids. The V gene's germline CDR1 is LGHDT and CDR2 YNNKEL (reference sequence). V was trimmed by 4 bases and J by 7 bases, leaving 20 bases between them. In nucleotides, the CDR3 is TGTGCCAGCAGCCTGGACGGGAGGACAGGGAATGAGCAGTACTTC. This translates into CASSLDGRTGNEQYF.